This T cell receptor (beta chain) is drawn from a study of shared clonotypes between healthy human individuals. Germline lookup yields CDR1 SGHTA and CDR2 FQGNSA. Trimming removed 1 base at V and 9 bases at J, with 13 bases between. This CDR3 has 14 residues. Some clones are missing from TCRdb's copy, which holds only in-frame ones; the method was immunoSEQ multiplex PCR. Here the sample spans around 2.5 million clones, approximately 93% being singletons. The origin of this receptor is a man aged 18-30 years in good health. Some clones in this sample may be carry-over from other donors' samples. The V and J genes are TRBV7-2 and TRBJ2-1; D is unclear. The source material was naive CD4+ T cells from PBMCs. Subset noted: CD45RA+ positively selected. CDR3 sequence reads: CASSLGEARREQFF. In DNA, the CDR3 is TGTGCCAGCAGCTTAGGGGAAGCTCGTCGTGAGCAGTTCTTC.